This TCR beta chain stems from a study of shared clonotypes between healthy human individuals. Healthy HIV-negative adults with no recent acute infections or vaccinations were recruited as donors. Study-wide points: Only blood underwent sampling, and tissue repertoires likely differ. A limitation of the genetic and exposure-history diversity represented arose from few donors.

TCRdb keeps only in-frame clones here, not all; method: immunoSEQ multiplex PCR. In the table there are hundreds of thousands of clones, around 79% of which are singletons. Comment on this clone: Its antigen remains unidentified.

The sequence was obtained from a middle-aged woman in good health. Some clones in this sample may be carry-over from other donors' samples. The sequencing input was PBMCs.

CDR3 bases: TGCGCCAGCAGCCAAGGGTCGGAGGGGGCAGGGGGCTTCTCCTACAATGAGCAGTTCTTC. Amino acids: CASSQGSEGAGGFSYNEQFF. The rearrangement links TRBV4-3 to TRBJ2-1, with 8 bases aligning to TRBD1. This CDR3 region has 20 residues. Germline CDR1 reads LGHNA; CDR2 reads YSLEER. After removal of 1 base from V and 0 bases from J, the junction contained 14 bases not matched to a gene.